Below, one T cell receptor beta chain is given with its context. What it binds is not known. V was pared by 0 bases and J by 3 bases, with 8 bases between. The CDR3 extends over 13 amino acids. Germline CDR1 and CDR2: GTSNPN and SVGIG (reference sequence). The protocol was immunoSEQ multiplex PCR, while the TCRdb copy is restricted to in-frame clones and leaves out a portion. The repertoire includes 2 million to 2.5 million clones, nearly 97% of them detected once, and around 0.13% sits in the top ten. These data come from a study of shared clonotypes between healthy human individuals. Across the study: The study enrolled a couple of women and three men aged 18 to 49.

Study-wide results and limits: All-four-donor shared clonotypes had higher generation probabilities than non-shared clonotypes did. Naive CD4 clonotype sharing across four donors was about 5%.

The TCR comes from a man aged 18-30 years in good health. The sample consisted of naive CD4+ T cells sorted from blood. As to subset: CD45RA+ positively selected. The rearrangement links TRBV30 to TRBJ1-2; no clear D. CDR3 coding DNA: TGTGCCTGGAGTGTAGGGTGGGACTATGGCTACACCTTC. Its protein is CAWSVGWDYGYTF.